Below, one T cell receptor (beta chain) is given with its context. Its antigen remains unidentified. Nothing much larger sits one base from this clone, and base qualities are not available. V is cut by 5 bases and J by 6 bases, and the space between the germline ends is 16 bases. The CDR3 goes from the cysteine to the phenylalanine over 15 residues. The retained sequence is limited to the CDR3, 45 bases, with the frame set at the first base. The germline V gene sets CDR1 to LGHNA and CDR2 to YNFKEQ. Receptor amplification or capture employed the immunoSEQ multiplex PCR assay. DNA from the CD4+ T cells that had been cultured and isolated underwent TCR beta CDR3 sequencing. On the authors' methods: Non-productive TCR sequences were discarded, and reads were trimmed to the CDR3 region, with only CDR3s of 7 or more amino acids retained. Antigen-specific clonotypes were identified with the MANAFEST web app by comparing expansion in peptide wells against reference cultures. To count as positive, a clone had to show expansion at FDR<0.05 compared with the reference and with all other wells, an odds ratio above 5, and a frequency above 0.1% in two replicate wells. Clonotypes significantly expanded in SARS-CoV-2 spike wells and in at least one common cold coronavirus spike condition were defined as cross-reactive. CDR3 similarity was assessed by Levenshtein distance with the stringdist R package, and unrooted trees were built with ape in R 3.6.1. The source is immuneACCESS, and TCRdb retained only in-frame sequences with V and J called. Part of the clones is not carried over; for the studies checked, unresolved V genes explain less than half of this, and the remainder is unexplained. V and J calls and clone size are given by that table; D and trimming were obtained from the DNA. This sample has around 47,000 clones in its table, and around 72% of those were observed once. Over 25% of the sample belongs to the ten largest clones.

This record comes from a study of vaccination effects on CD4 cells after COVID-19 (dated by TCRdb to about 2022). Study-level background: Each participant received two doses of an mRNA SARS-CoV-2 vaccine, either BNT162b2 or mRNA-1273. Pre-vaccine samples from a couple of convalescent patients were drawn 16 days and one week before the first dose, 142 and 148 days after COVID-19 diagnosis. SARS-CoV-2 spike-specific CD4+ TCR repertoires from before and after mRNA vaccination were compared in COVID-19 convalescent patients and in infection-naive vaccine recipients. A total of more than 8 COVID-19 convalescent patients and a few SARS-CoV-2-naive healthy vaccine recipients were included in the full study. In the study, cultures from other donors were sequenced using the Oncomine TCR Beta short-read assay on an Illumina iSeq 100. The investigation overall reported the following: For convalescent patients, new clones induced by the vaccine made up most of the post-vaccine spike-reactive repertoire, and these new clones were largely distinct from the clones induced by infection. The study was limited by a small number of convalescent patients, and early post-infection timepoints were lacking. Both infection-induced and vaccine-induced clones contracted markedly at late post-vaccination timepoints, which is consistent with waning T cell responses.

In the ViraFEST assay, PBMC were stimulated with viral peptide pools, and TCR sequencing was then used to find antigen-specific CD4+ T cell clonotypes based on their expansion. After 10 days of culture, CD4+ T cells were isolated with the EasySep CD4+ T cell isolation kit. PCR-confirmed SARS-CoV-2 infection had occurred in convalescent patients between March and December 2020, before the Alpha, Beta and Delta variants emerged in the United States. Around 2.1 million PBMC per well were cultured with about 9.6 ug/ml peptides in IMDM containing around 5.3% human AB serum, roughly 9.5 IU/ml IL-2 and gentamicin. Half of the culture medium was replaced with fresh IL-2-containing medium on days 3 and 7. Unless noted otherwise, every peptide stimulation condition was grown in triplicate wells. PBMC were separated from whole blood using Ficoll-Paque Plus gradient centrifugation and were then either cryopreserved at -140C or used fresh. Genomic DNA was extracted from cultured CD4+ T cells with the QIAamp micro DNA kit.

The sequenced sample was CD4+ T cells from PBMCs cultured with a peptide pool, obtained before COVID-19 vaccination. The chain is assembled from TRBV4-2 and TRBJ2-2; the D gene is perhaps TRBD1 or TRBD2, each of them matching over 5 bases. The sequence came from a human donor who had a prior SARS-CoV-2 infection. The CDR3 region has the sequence CASSFRAVSAGELFF. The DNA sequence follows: TGTGCCAGCAGCTTCAGGGCAGTTAGCGCCGGGGAGCTGTTTTTT.